The 25 T cell receptor beta chains listed next were all sequenced from one sample in a study of T-cell memory formation after mild COVID-19. TCRdb independently ran MiXCR on the 5' RACE reads; one entry per CDR3 protein. The sample shows about 340,000 distinct CDR3 sequences, 10% to 15% of them seen only once. The source material was PBMCs or a T cell subset sorted from them (not recorded which). The receptors derive from a man aged 18 to 29 who had mild COVID-19 (a few samples of this study predate the infection). Cell type and time point are not known.

The CDR3: CASSQDRVGSRGYTF. The CDR3 region has the DNA TGTGCCAGCAGCCAAGATCGGGTGGGGTCGCGAGGCTACACCTTC. The chain links TRBV4-2 to TRBJ1-2; D unclear. Germline V gene sequence: CDR1 LGHNA, CDR2 YNFKEQ. Between the trimmed V and J ends, which lost 0 bases and 8 bases, there was a span of 16 bases. The CDR3 spans 15 residues.

This clonotype has at least ten counts. CDR3 sequence: CASNRGTQETQYF. The CDR3 DNA sequence: TGTGCCAGCAACAGGGGCACCCAAGAGACCCAGTACTTC. The V call is TRBV6-5, the J call TRBJ2-5, with 7 bases identical to TRBD1. The CDR3 has 13 residues. V shed 7 bases, J shed 1 base, and the junction held 3 bases outside the gene matches. The V gene's germline CDR1 is MNHEY and CDR2 SVGAGI.

This clonotype occurred a few times. The chain combines TRBV6-5 with TRBJ2-1, with 9 bases lining up with TRBD1. J lost 7 bases, V lost 5 bases, and 12 bases had no gene match. Germline assignment: CDR1 MNHEY and CDR2 SVGAGI. CDR3 length equals 16 residues. The CDR3 coding sequence is TGTGCCAGCAGTGACAATCGGGGACAGGGTCTTAATGAGCAGTTCTTC. Amino acid sequence: CASSDNRGQGLNEQFF.

This rearrangement joins TRBV6-6 to TRBJ2-3; D might be TRBD2 (7 bases). Germline values: CDR1 MNHNY, CDR2 SVGAGI (reference sequence). The CDR3 runs 17 residues. The germline V and J ends were trimmed by 0 bases and 5 bases, with 18 bases remaining between them. This chain's CDR3 is CASSYSFAGAEVDTQYF. In DNA, the CDR3 is TGTGCCAGCAGTTACTCGTTTGCGGGGGCCGAGGTAGATACGCAGTATTTT.

This clonotype was counted between two and nine times. This chain connects TRBV12-3 or TRBV12-4 to TRBJ2-2; weak D call: TRBD1 (6 bases). V lost 5 bases to trimming and J lost 8 bases, with 9 bases between them. The CDR3 extends over 12 amino acids. CDR3 nucleotides: TGTGCCAGCAGTACAGGGTTGGGGGAGCTGTTTTTT. Translating gives CASSTGLGELFF.

The chain carries TRBV20-1 and TRBJ2-7; weak D call: TRBD1 (6 bases). Deletions cut 6 bases from V and 3 bases from J, with 21 bases between. The CDR3 runs 15 residues. The germline CDR1 and CDR2 sequences are DFQATT and SNEGSKA (reference sequence). The CDR3 sequence is CSANRQDSFFYEQYF. CDR3 in DNA: TGCAGTGCCAATAGACAGGATTCCTTTTTCTACGAGCAGTACTTC.

This clonotype was observed at least ten times. The genes are TRBV5-1 and TRBJ1-1, with D hard to call. CDR1 and CDR2 (germline): SGHRS, YFSETQ. This CDR3 has 11 amino acids. Trimming took 0 bases from V and 7 from J, leaving 4 bases between them. The CDR3 loop reads CASSLEGEAFF. The CDR3 nucleotides are TGCGCCAGCAGCTTGGAAGGTGAAGCTTTCTTT.

This clonotype was found many times. The DNA of the CDR3 is TGCAGTGCTAGAGTGGCAGGGGGCAGGGACACCATATATTTT. Translated, it gives CSARVAGGRDTIYF. This sequence joins TRBV20-1 and TRBJ1-3; 8 bases align to TRBD1. The CDR3 is 14 amino acids. Germline V CDR1 and CDR2: DFQATT, SNEGSKA (reference sequence). With 1 base clipped from V and 8 bases from J, the junction kept 7 bases outside the gene matches.

CDR3 sequence: CASSPRPGGNTGELFF. The CDR3 region has the DNA TGCGCCAGCAGCCCCAGGCCAGGGGGCAACACCGGGGAGCTGTTTTTT. V is TRBV4-3 and J is TRBJ2-2; 8 positions match TRBD1. The CDR3 consists of 16 residues. V shed 4 bases and J 2 bases; nucleotides not matched to a gene: 6. Germline values: CDR1 LGHNA, CDR2 YSLEER.

This clonotype was found many times. This chain uses TRBV5-1 with TRBJ2-1; D might be TRBD2 (5 bases). The length of the CDR3 is 13 residues. V was cut by 3 bases and J by 9 bases, with 13 bases left in between. Germline lookup yields CDR1 SGHRS and CDR2 YFSETQ. The CDR3, as DNA: TGCGCCAGCAGCTACGGCAGCGGAATTGAGCAGTTCTTC. It is translated as CASSYGSGIEQFF.

J is TRBJ2-5 and V is TRBV20-1, with D perhaps TRBD1 or TRBD2 (7 bases each). Trimming removed 5 bases at V and 5 bases at J, with 15 bases between. CDR3 size: 13 residues. The germline gives CDR1 DFQATT, CDR2 SNEGSKA (reference sequence). The CDR3 loop is CSARAGTDETQYF. In DNA form, the CDR3 reads TGCAGTGCTCGAGCGGGGACAGACGAGACCCAGTACTTC.

The CDR3 reads CASSKEGQGSYEQYV. Here the CDR3 DNA reads TGTGCCAGCAGCAAAGAGGGACAGGGGTCCTACGAGCAGTACGTC. The J gene is TRBJ2-7, the V gene TRBV21-1; the table gives TRBD1 as D, unverified against the DNA. TRBV21-1 is a pseudogene locus. This CDR3 has 15 amino acids.

This chain links TRBV12-3 or TRBV12-4 with TRBJ1-1; tentatively, D is TRBD1 (6 bases). The CDR3 is 15 amino acids. V lost 1 base to trimming and J lost 4 bases, with 13 bases between them. The chain's CDR3 is CASSLEGGRATEAFF. The CDR3 DNA follows: TGTGCCAGCAGTTTAGAGGGGGGGAGGGCCACTGAAGCTTTCTTT.

About this clonotype: Germline and junction disagree at one end, which may indicate a read error. The chain recombines TRBV3-1 with TRBJ1-5; TRBD1 aligns across 8 bases. The CDR3 spans 16 residues. Germline V CDR1 and CDR2: LGHDT, YNNKEL (reference sequence). The CDR3 coding sequence is TGTGACAGCAGCGGAGGAGCAGGGGGCGCGGATCAGCCCCAGCATTTT. Residues: CDSSGGAGGADQPQHF.

This sequence joins TRBV5-5 and TRBJ2-7; D unresolved. The CDR3 sequence is 14 residues long. Germline CDR1 reads SGHKS; CDR2 reads YYEKEE (reference sequence). The V end was cut by 4 bases, the J end by 2 bases, with 13 bases between. Here the CDR3 DNA reads TGTGCCAGCAGCCCGCGAGGTCAGGCCTACGAGCAGTACTTC. Its protein product is CASSPRGQAYEQYF.

The chain carries TRBV23-1 and TRBJ1-6; TRBD1 agrees at 7 bases. TRBV23-1 is labeled an ORF, and its function is uncertain. Trimming removed 7 bases from V and 4 bases from J; junction bases left unmatched: 16. This CDR3 is built from 18 residues. CDR3 in DNA: TGCGCCAGCACCCCTCTTAATCCGGGACAGAGATATAATTCACCCCTCCACTTT. It encodes CASTPLNPGQRYNSPLHF.

This clonotype came up a few times. In DNA form, the CDR3 reads TGTGCCAGCAATCGTGGGGGCATGAACACTGAAGCTTTCTTT. Protein sequence: CASNRGGMNTEAFF. V is TRBV2 and J is TRBJ1-1, with D perhaps TRBD1 (6 bases). Trimming pared 7 bases from V and 0 bases from J, leaving 12 bases between. The germline V gene encodes CDR1 SNHLY and CDR2 FYNNEI. CDR3 length: 14 amino acids.

This clonotype turned up a few times. This rearrangement joins TRBV12-3 or TRBV12-4 to TRBJ2-1; 12 bases map to TRBD2. This CDR3 region has 18 residues. V lost 6 bases and J lost 5; bases outside the gene matches: 14. The CDR3 protein is CASSPRPSGGANDNEQFF. CDR3 nucleotide sequence: TGTGCCAGCAGCCCCAGGCCTAGCGGGGGGGCGAATGACAATGAGCAGTTCTTC.

The chain uses TRBV19 and TRBJ1-1; TRBD1 might be the D (6 bases). The germline V gene encodes CDR1 LNHDA and CDR2 SQIVND (reference sequence). V dropped 1 base and J dropped 6 bases, with 12 bases sitting between them. The CDR3 is 14 residues long. CDR3 loop: CASSIVQGVSEAFF. The CDR3 coding sequence is TGTGCCAGTAGTATAGTACAGGGTGTCTCTGAAGCTTTCTTT. Complete variable domain (other parts from reference TRBV19 and TRBJ1-1): DGGITQSPKYLFRKEGQNVTLSCEQNLNHDAMYWYRQDPGQGLRLIYYSQIVNDFQKGDIAEGYSVSREKKESFPLTVTSAQKNPTAFYLCASSIVQGVSEAFFGQGTRLTVV.

This chain joins TRBV28 and TRBJ1-5; the D gene is possibly TRBD1 (6 bases). CDR1 and CDR2 from the germline V gene are MDHEN and SYDVKM. The CDR3 runs to 12 residues. The V end was cut by 2 bases, the J end by 9 bases, with 8 bases between. As DNA, the CDR3 is TGTGCCAGCAGTTTAGGGACATTGCCCCAGCATTTT. Translated: CASSLGTLPQHF.

This clonotype appeared a few times. The chain joins TRBV5-1 to TRBJ2-5, with D possibly matching TRBD1 (6 bases). CDR3 size: 14 residues. Per the germline V gene, CDR1 is SGHRS and CDR2 is YFSETQ. Trimming removed 3 bases at V and 4 bases at J, with 13 bases between. CDR3 in DNA: TGCGCCAGCAGCTCCACAGGGAGCCGAGAGACCCAGTACTTC. Its translation: CASSSTGSRETQYF.

This clonotype was observed a few times. The rearrangement links TRBV20-1 to TRBJ2-3, with D tentatively TRBD2 (6 bases). Trimming removed 0 bases at V and 5 bases at J, with 15 bases between. CDR1 is DFQATT and CDR2 is SNEGSKA in the germline V gene (reference sequence). The CDR3 is 15 amino acids. In DNA, the CDR3 is TGCAGTGCTAGAGACCCCTTGGGGGGAAGAGATACGCAGTATTTT. It is translated as CSARDPLGGRDTQYF.

This clonotype has a handful of counts. This chain joins TRBV6-5 and TRBJ1-2, with D possibly TRBD1 on 6 matching bases. The CDR3 runs 14 residues. Germline V gene lookup returns CDR1 MNHEY and CDR2 SVGAGI. Trimming shortened V by 2 bases and J by 7 bases, and 14 bases separated the two germline ends. The chain's CDR3 is CASSYEGGLVGYTF. DNA for the CDR3: TGTGCCAGCAGTTACGAGGGGGGGCTCGTTGGCTACACCTTC.

In its sample, this clonotype was seen a few times. The chain has TRBV6-5 and TRBJ1-5; 7 bases line up with TRBD1. V was pared by 10 bases and J by 1 base, with 7 bases of the junction left unmatched. The CDR3 contains 14 residues. Per germline, CDR1 MNHEY and CDR2 SVGAGI. For the CDR3, the DNA is TGTGCCACTAGAGAGACAGGGAGCAATCAGCCCCAGCATTTT. Protein: CATRETGSNQPQHF.

This clonotype appeared a few times. V and J are TRBV28 and TRBJ2-1, with D tentatively TRBD1 or TRBD2 (5 bases each). Trimming pared 5 bases from V and 4 bases from J, leaving 12 bases between. The CDR3 contains 14 residues. The V gene's germline CDR1 is MDHEN and CDR2 SYDVKM. The CDR3 DNA sequence: TGTGCCAGCAGTAACTATGGGGGATACAATGAGCAGTTCTTC. Encoded protein: CASSNYGGYNEQFF.